The rows below give T cell receptor beta chains drawn from one sample of a study of blood T cell repertoires in COVID-19. Profiled with immunoSEQ multiplex PCR; TCRdb holds only in-frame clones, not every one. This table has hundreds of thousands of clones, around 85% appearing once. Sequencing was done on a sample of peripheral blood. All receptors derive from a man older than 75 with acute or convalescent COVID-19. The CDR3 runs from the conserved cysteine through the conserved F or W. The D gene is left open where the match is weak. Part of the rows lack a size; the others show once, few, many or a class for expanded clones.

D gene: TRBD1
clone size: -
V gene: TRBV6-5
J gene: TRBJ2-2
CDR3 DNA: TGTGCCAGCAGTTACTCGAGAAGGGGGCGGACCGGGGAGCTGTTTTTT
CDR3 protein: CASSYSRRGRTGELFF

D gene: TRBD1
clone size: few
V gene: TRBV20-1
J gene: TRBJ1-2
CDR3 DNA: TGCAGTGCAAGGGGGCGCGGTGGCTACACCTTC
CDR3 protein: CSARGRGGYTF

D gene: -
clone size: -
V gene: TRBV7-8
J gene: TRBJ1-5
CDR3 DNA: TGTGCCAGCAGCTTAGCGCAGGCGGGCGGCCAGCCCCAGCATTTT
CDR3 protein: CASSLAQAGGQPQHF

D gene: -
clone size: -
V gene: TRBV24-1
J gene: TRBJ1-6
CDR3 DNA: TGTGCCACCAGTTCAACCGGGACATTATCCCTCCACTTT
CDR3 protein: CATSSTGTLSLHF

D gene: TRBD1
clone size: -
V gene: TRBV9
J gene: TRBJ1-5
CDR3 DNA: TGTGCCAGCAGTGATACAGGGGGGGGTCAGCCCCAGCATTTT
CDR3 protein: CASSDTGGGQPQHF

D gene: TRBD1
clone size: -
V gene: TRBV6-6
J gene: TRBJ1-1
CDR3 DNA: TGTGCCAGCAGATTCCCCGGGACAGGGAGAACTGAAGCTTTCTTT
CDR3 protein: CASRFPGTGRTEAFF

D gene: TRBD1
clone size: -
V gene: TRBV18
J gene: TRBJ2-7
CDR3 DNA: TGTGCCAGCTCACCCCCGGGACAGAATGCCTACGAGCAGTACTTC
CDR3 protein: CASSPPGQNAYEQYF

D gene: -
clone size: -
V gene: TRBV6-6
J gene: TRBJ1-5
CDR3 DNA: TGTGCCAGCAGTTACATGGGGCAAGAACAGCCCCAGCATTTT
CDR3 protein: CASSYMGQEQPQHF

D gene: -
clone size: many
V gene: TRBV13
J gene: TRBJ2-2
CDR3 DNA: TGTGCCAGCAGCTTAGACGCAGGCGGGGAGCTGTTTTTT
CDR3 protein: CASSLDAGGELFF

D gene: -
clone size: -
V gene: TRBV12-3/TRBV12-4
J gene: TRBJ1-5
CDR3 DNA: TGTGCCAGCAGTTTAATCTCTGATCAGCCCCAGCATTTT
CDR3 protein: CASSLISDQPQHF

D gene: -
clone size: -
V gene: TRBV10-3
J gene: TRBJ2-7
CDR3 DNA: TGTGCCATCAAAAGGAGTTCGACCTACGAGCAGTACTTC
CDR3 protein: CAIKRSSTYEQYF

D gene: TRBD1
clone size: -
V gene: TRBV11-2
J gene: TRBJ2-7
CDR3 DNA: TGTGCCAGCGACCCGGACAGGGCCCACGAGCAGTACTTC
CDR3 protein: CASDPDRAHEQYF

D gene: -
clone size: few
V gene: TRBV15
J gene: TRBJ1-2
CDR3 DNA: TGTGCCACCAGCAGAGATTTCGAGATTACTTTCTATGGCTACACCTTC
CDR3 protein: CATSRDFEITFYGYTF

D gene: TRBD1
clone size: -
V gene: TRBV27
J gene: TRBJ2-7
CDR3 DNA: TGTGCCAGCTCGGACTTGGACAGGTTTAACTACGAGCAGTACTTC
CDR3 protein: CASSDLDRFNYEQYF

D gene: TRBD2
clone size: -
V gene: TRBV19
J gene: TRBJ2-3
CDR3 DNA: TGTGCCAGTAGTATGGGACTAGCGGGGATCACAGATACGCAGTATTTT
CDR3 protein: CASSMGLAGITDTQYF

D gene: TRBD2
clone size: -
V gene: TRBV9
J gene: TRBJ2-1
CDR3 DNA: TGTGCCAGCAGCGTCCGGGCTAGCGGGTTGGAGCCCGTCTTCGATGAGCAGTTCTTC
CDR3 protein: CASSVRASGLEPVFDEQFF

D gene: TRBD1
clone size: -
V gene: TRBV24-1
J gene: TRBJ2-7
CDR3 DNA: TGTGCCACCAGTGATTCAAGGGACAGATACTACGAGCAGTACTTC
CDR3 protein: CATSDSRDRYYEQYF

D gene: TRBD1
clone size: -
V gene: TRBV5-1
J gene: TRBJ1-1
CDR3 DNA: TGCGCCAGCAGCCGGGACAGGGGCTTTATGAACACTGAAGCTTTCTTT
CDR3 protein: CASSRDRGFMNTEAFF

D gene: -
clone size: -
V gene: TRBV28
J gene: TRBJ2-7
CDR3 DNA: TGTGCCAGCAGTTTTAAGTTCGGGACACCTTCCTACGAGCAGTACTTC
CDR3 protein: CASSFKFGTPSYEQYF

D gene: TRBD1
clone size: -
V gene: TRBV29-1
J gene: TRBJ1-1
CDR3 DNA: TGCAGCGTTGCCGACAGGGCTCGCACTGAAGCTTTCTTT
CDR3 protein: CSVADRARTEAFF

D gene: TRBD1
clone size: -
V gene: TRBV18
J gene: TRBJ2-3
CDR3 DNA: TGTGCCAGCTCACCACGACAGGGGGTAACAGATACGCAGTATTTT
CDR3 protein: CASSPRQGVTDTQYF

D gene: -
clone size: -
V gene: TRBV9
J gene: TRBJ2-3
CDR3 DNA: TGTGCCAGCAGCGGGGACGGGGGTGTCACAGATACGCAGTATTTT
CDR3 protein: CASSGDGGVTDTQYF

D gene: -
clone size: -
V gene: TRBV24-1
J gene: TRBJ2-3
CDR3 DNA: TGTGCCACCAGTGATCCCCAGAGGGGGAGTACAGATACGCAGTATTTT
CDR3 protein: CATSDPQRGSTDTQYF

D gene: TRBD1
clone size: -
V gene: TRBV5-1
J gene: TRBJ2-5
CDR3 DNA: TGCGCCAGCAGCGATGGACAGGGATATAGTGGGACCCAGTACTTC
CDR3 protein: CASSDGQGYSGTQYF

D gene: TRBD1
clone size: -
V gene: TRBV7-6
J gene: TRBJ1-2
CDR3 DNA: TGTGCCAGCAGCCCACAGGGGACAGGGGCTTATGGCTACACCTTC
CDR3 protein: CASSPQGTGAYGYTF

D gene: -
clone size: once
V gene: TRBV6-6
J gene: TRBJ2-7
CDR3 DNA: TGTGCCAGCAGTTACCCTTGGGGAGCAGGGCAGTACTTC
CDR3 protein: CASSYPWGAGQYF

D gene: -
clone size: -
V gene: TRBV4-1
J gene: TRBJ1-2
CDR3 DNA: TGCGCCAGCAGCCAAGACCAGGGCCTAAACTATGGCTACACCTTC
CDR3 protein: CASSQDQGLNYGYTF

D gene: -
clone size: -
V gene: TRBV5-1
J gene: TRBJ2-5
CDR3 DNA: TGCGCCAGCAGCTTGATGGTCGGGGAGGAGACCCAGTACTTC
CDR3 protein: CASSLMVGEETQYF

D gene: -
clone size: few
V gene: TRBV7-9
J gene: TRBJ1-3
CDR3 DNA: TGTGCCAGCAGCTTAATCGGAGCTGGAAACACCATATATTTT
CDR3 protein: CASSLIGAGNTIYF

D gene: -
clone size: -
V gene: TRBV18
J gene: TRBJ2-1
CDR3 DNA: TGTGCCAGCTCACCAAAAGGCCGGGAGTCGACCTACAATGAGCAGTTCTTC
CDR3 protein: CASSPKGRESTYNEQFF

D gene: -
clone size: -
V gene: TRBV5-1
J gene: TRBJ1-6
CDR3 DNA: TGCGCCAGCAGCGTAGGGACTGTGGGGAATTCACCCCTCCACTTT
CDR3 protein: CASSVGTVGNSPLHF

D gene: -
clone size: -
V gene: TRBV28
J gene: TRBJ2-1
CDR3 DNA: TGTGCCAGCAGTCCTACGCCCTCCACAGGGTCCACCTACAATGAGCAGTTCTTC
CDR3 protein: CASSPTPSTGSTYNEQFF

D gene: -
clone size: -
V gene: TRBV2
J gene: TRBJ1-6
CDR3 DNA: TGTGCCAGCAGTTATACAGGACAGAGCTCCTATAATTCACCCCTCCACTTT
CDR3 protein: CASSYTGQSSYNSPLHF

D gene: -
clone size: -
V gene: TRBV6-1
J gene: TRBJ1-5
CDR3 DNA: TGTGCCAGCAGTGACAGGGGCCTCGGCAATCAGCCCCAGCATTTT
CDR3 protein: CASSDRGLGNQPQHF

D gene: -
clone size: -
V gene: TRBV7-8
J gene: TRBJ2-1
CDR3 DNA: TGTGCCAGCAGATATCTCCGGGGGAGCTACAATGAGCAGTTCTTC
CDR3 protein: CASRYLRGSYNEQFF

D gene: TRBD1
clone size: -
V gene: TRBV29-1
J gene: TRBJ1-2
CDR3 DNA: TGCAGCGCGGAAGGGGACAGCTTCTCTAACTATGGCTACACCTTC
CDR3 protein: CSAEGDSFSNYGYTF

D gene: TRBD1
clone size: -
V gene: TRBV5-1
J gene: TRBJ1-2
CDR3 DNA: TGCGCCAGCAGCCCGTTTGCCGGGACAGGACCTTATGGCTACACCTTC
CDR3 protein: CASSPFAGTGPYGYTF

D gene: TRBD1
clone size: -
V gene: TRBV5-1
J gene: TRBJ1-1
CDR3 DNA: TGCGCCAGCAGCTGGGGCCAGGGGGCTAAGGCTGAAGCTTTCTTT
CDR3 protein: CASSWGQGAKAEAFF

D gene: TRBD1
clone size: few
V gene: TRBV28
J gene: TRBJ2-7
CDR3 DNA: TGTGCCAGCAGTTCCGGGACAGGACTGGACTTC
CDR3 protein: CASSSGTGLDF

D gene: TRBD2
clone size: few
V gene: TRBV24-1
J gene: TRBJ2-1
CDR3 DNA: TGTGCCACCAGTGCCGGACTAGCGGGAGACGATGAGCAGTTCTTC
CDR3 protein: CATSAGLAGDDEQFF

D gene: -
clone size: -
V gene: TRBV11-1
J gene: TRBJ2-4
CDR3 DNA: TGTGCCAGCAGCCCAGGGGAAGGACGAGTGATTCAGTACTTC
CDR3 protein: CASSPGEGRVIQYF

D gene: TRBD1
clone size: -
V gene: TRBV30
J gene: TRBJ2-5
CDR3 DNA: TGTGCCTGGAGTGTACGGACAGGGGCGCGGCAGACCCAGTACTTC
CDR3 protein: CAWSVRTGARQTQYF

D gene: TRBD2
clone size: -
V gene: TRBV29-1
J gene: TRBJ2-7
CDR3 DNA: TGCAGCGTTGTGGCTAGCGGGAGGCACTCCTACGAGCAGTACTTC
CDR3 protein: CSVVASGRHSYEQYF

D gene: TRBD1
clone size: -
V gene: TRBV7-8
J gene: TRBJ1-4
CDR3 DNA: TGTGCCAGCAGCCCTCTCAGTAGACAGGGGCGTGAAAAACTGTTTTTT
CDR3 protein: CASSPLSRQGREKLFF

D gene: TRBD2
clone size: few
V gene: TRBV27
J gene: TRBJ2-3
CDR3 DNA: TGTGCCAGCAGTCCCCAAGGGAGCGGGAGTTGGGGGGGCACAGATACGCAGTATTTT
CDR3 protein: CASSPQGSGSWGGTDTQYF

D gene: -
clone size: -
V gene: TRBV24-1
J gene: TRBJ1-5
CDR3 DNA: TGTGCCACCAGTGCCCCGGGAGAAGGGGTCCAGCCCCAGCATTTT
CDR3 protein: CATSAPGEGVQPQHF

D gene: TRBD1
clone size: few
V gene: TRBV28
J gene: TRBJ2-1
CDR3 DNA: TGTGCCAGCAGTTTCTGGGACAGGGGGATGGGTGAGCAGTTCTTC
CDR3 protein: CASSFWDRGMGEQFF

D gene: TRBD2
clone size: -
V gene: TRBV5-4
J gene: TRBJ2-3
CDR3 DNA: TGTGCCAGCAGCCCGGACGGACTAGCGGGGGGGGTAGATACGCAGTATTTT
CDR3 protein: CASSPDGLAGGVDTQYF

D gene: TRBD1
clone size: once
V gene: TRBV28
J gene: TRBJ1-5
CDR3 DNA: TGTGCCAGCAGTCCCCGGGGACAGCAGCATTTT
CDR3 protein: CASSPRGQQHF

D gene: -
clone size: -
V gene: TRBV30
J gene: TRBJ2-2
CDR3 DNA: TGTGCCTGGAGTGATGGGCCCGGGGAGCTGTTTTTT
CDR3 protein: CAWSDGPGELFF

D gene: -
clone size: -
V gene: TRBV7-9
J gene: TRBJ2-4
CDR3 DNA: TGTGCCAGCAGCCGGTGGGGGGATATAGCCAAAAACATTCAGTACTTC
CDR3 protein: CASSRWGDIAKNIQYF

D gene: -
clone size: -
V gene: TRBV5-6
J gene: TRBJ2-2
CDR3 DNA: TGTGCCAGCAGCTTGTATGCCGGGGAGCTGTTTTTT
CDR3 protein: CASSLYAGELFF

D gene: -
clone size: -
V gene: TRBV27
J gene: TRBJ2-7
CDR3 DNA: TGTGCCAGCAGCCTAGGCAGGGGCGCCTACGAGCAGTACTTC
CDR3 protein: CASSLGRGAYEQYF

D gene: TRBD1
clone size: -
V gene: TRBV9
J gene: TRBJ1-2
CDR3 DNA: TGTGCCAGCAGCGCCCAGAGGGACAGGGGCCCCGGTGGCTACACCTTC
CDR3 protein: CASSAQRDRGPGGYTF

D gene: TRBD2
clone size: -
V gene: TRBV5-8
J gene: TRBJ2-1
CDR3 DNA: TGTGCCAGCAGCCCTGGACTAGGCCGGCGTGAGCAGTTCTTC
CDR3 protein: CASSPGLGRREQFF

D gene: -
clone size: -
V gene: TRBV7-2
J gene: TRBJ1-2
CDR3 DNA: TGTGCCAGCAGCTTAGAATATCTCGGGGGGACCTATGGCTACACCTTC
CDR3 protein: CASSLEYLGGTYGYTF

D gene: -
clone size: once
V gene: TRBV2
J gene: TRBJ1-5
CDR3 DNA: TGTGCCAGCAGTGATAGGGGGGGACGGCAGCCCCAGCATTTT
CDR3 protein: CASSDRGGRQPQHF

D gene: TRBD1
clone size: -
V gene: TRBV19
J gene: TRBJ1-2
CDR3 DNA: TGTGCCAGTAGATTGGAGGGGACAGGGGAAATCTATGGCTACACCTTC
CDR3 protein: CASRLEGTGEIYGYTF

D gene: TRBD1
clone size: -
V gene: TRBV5-1
J gene: TRBJ2-7
CDR3 DNA: TGCGCCAGCAGCTTGGGGCGACAGGGGGCCCTCTCCTACGAGCAGTACTTC
CDR3 protein: CASSLGRQGALSYEQYF